This T cell receptor (beta chain) was documented in a study of CD8 T cells in Susac syndrome. Study-wide findings and caveats: There was no clonal expansion in the CD4+ T cell repertoires of Susac syndrome.

Reverse transcription of roughly 0.5 to 1 ug RNA used random hexamers. The method of amplification for TCR beta CDR3 was immunoSEQ multiplex PCR, covering 54 Vbeta and 13 Jbeta. Via MiXCR, TCRdb re-called the immunoSEQ multiplex PCR reads, giving one row per CDR3 protein. The sample includes 170,000 or so distinct CDR3 sequences, roughly 95% of them seen just once. The CDR3 loop spans 16 amino acids. V shed 3 bases and J shed 1 base, with 17 bases lying between them. From germline, CDR1 is DFQATT and CDR2 SNEGSKA (reference sequence). Concerning this clonotype itself: Antigen: not known.

The chain links TRBV20-1 to TRBJ2-3; D not resolved. The sequence was collected from a human donor with Susac syndrome. The sequenced sample was CD4+ T cells from PBMCs. CDR3 loop: CSASRRHEDGTDTQYF. The DNA for the CDR3 is TGCAGTGCTAGTCGTAGGCACGAAGATGGCACAGATACGCAGTATTTT.